One sample yielded the 28 T cell receptor beta chains listed below, sequenced in a study of blood T cell repertoires in COVID-19. Only in-frame clones appear in the TCRdb table, and some are missing; sequencing was by immunoSEQ multiplex PCR. The sample gives about 320,000 clones, nearly 90% of which show up once; under 6% is in the top ten. Sequenced: PBMCs or T cells enriched from blood (not recorded which). All receptors derive from a woman between 25 and 40 years old who had recovered from COVID-19.

Details on this clone: A junction end diverges from the germline sequence, so it may reflect a read error. This sequence joins TRBV7-8 and TRBJ2-2, with D maybe TRBD1 (6 bases). Germline V gene lookup returns CDR1 SGHVS and CDR2 FQNEAQ. This CDR3 is 14 amino acids long. Written as DNA, the CDR3 is TGTGCCAGCAGCGAAAATCGGGACACAGGGGAGCTGTTTTTT. Its translation is CASSENRDTGELFF. Full variable domain (outside the CDR3, taken from reference TRBV7-8 and TRBJ2-2): GAGVSQSPRYKVAKRGQDVALRCDPISGHVSLFWYQQALGQGPEFLTYFQNEAQLDKSGLPSDRFFAERPEGSVSTLKIQRTQQEDSAVYLCASSENRDTGELFFGEGSRLTVL.

This clone was detected only once. The chain joins TRBV5-1 to TRBJ2-7; 10 bases are a match to TRBD2. Per germline, CDR1 SGHRS and CDR2 YFSETQ. This CDR3 has 17 amino acids. Unmatched junction bases numbered 10, after V lost 0 bases and J lost 4 bases. The CDR3 nucleotides read TGCGCCAGCAGCTTGGTATCTAGCGGGGGACACCTTTACGAGCAGTACTTC. Translating gives CASSLVSSGGHLYEQYF.

The chain is built from TRBV14 and TRBJ2-3; weak D call: TRBD2 (5 bases). Trimming left V 1 base short and J 6 bases short, with 8 bases between. This CDR3 region has 13 residues. Germline V CDR1 and CDR2: SGHDN, FVKESK. CDR3 nucleotide sequence: TGTGCCAGCAGCCAAGCAGGCGGGGATACGCAGTATTTT. This translates into CASSQAGGDTQYF.

V and J are TRBV5-5 and TRBJ1-3; TRBD1 matches at 8 bases. The J segment lost 4 bases and the V segment lost 4 bases, leaving 7 bases of the junction unmatched. The CDR3 contains 15 residues. CDR1 is SGHKS and CDR2 is YYEKEE in the germline V gene (reference sequence). CDR3 bases: TGTGCCAGCAGCGGAAACAGGGGGACGGGAAACACCATATATTTT. Translated: CASSGNRGTGNTIYF.

The chain links TRBV5-1 to TRBJ2-5; 11 positions match TRBD2. The length of the CDR3 is 15 residues. Germline V gene data show CDR1 as SGHRS and CDR2 as YFSETQ. The V gene end was trimmed by 4 bases and the J gene end by 1 base; junction bases not matched to a gene: 3. In DNA, the CDR3 is TGCGCCAGCAGCCCCGGGACTAGCGGCCAAGAGACCCAGTACTTC. Translating gives CASSPGTSGQETQYF.

This chain joins TRBV6-5 and TRBJ1-1; D may be TRBD1 (5 bases). The CDR3 has 13 residues. The germline V and J ends were trimmed by 0 bases and 7 bases, with 9 bases remaining between them. CDR1 MNHEY and CDR2 SVGAGI come from the germline V gene. In DNA form, the CDR3 reads TGTGCCAGCAGTTACTCGCGACAGCTTGAAGCTTTCTTT. This codes for CASSYSRQLEAFF.

This clone was counted only a few times. The V call is TRBV5-1, the J call TRBJ1-1; D ambiguous. Trimming took 4 bases from V and 6 from J, leaving 16 bases between them. Germline loops: CDR1 SGHRS, CDR2 YFSETQ. The CDR3 totals 14 residues. CDR3 sequence reads: CASSNNNMFPEAFF. CDR3 in DNA: TGCGCCAGCAGCAATAATAACATGTTCCCTGAAGCTTTCTTT.

The genes are TRBV28 and TRBJ1-5, with unresolved D. The CDR3 extends over 17 amino acids. Germline V gene data show CDR1 as MDHEN and CDR2 as SYDVKM. V lost 6 bases and J 4 bases, leaving 22 bases between the germline ends. The CDR3 DNA follows: TGTGCCAGCAGCCCCCCACAAGGCACAACGGGGAATCAGCCCCAGCATTTT. Its protein product is CASSPPQGTTGNQPQHF. Combining the CDR3 with reference TRBV28 and TRBJ1-5 gives the whole variable domain DVKVTQSSRYLVKRTGEKVFLECVQDMDHENMFWYRQDPGLGLRLIYFSYDVKMKEKGDIPEGYSVSREKKERFSLILESASTNQTSMYLCASSPPQGTTGNQPQHFGDGTRLSIL.

The rearrangement uses TRBV13 and TRBJ1-2; 7 bases line up with TRBD1. The junction had 3 bases not matched to a gene; V was cut back by 1 base and J by 4 bases. This CDR3 has 14 residues. The germline V gene has CDR1 PRHDT and CDR2 FYEKMQ (reference sequence). CDR3 sequence reads: CASSLDRGGYGYTF. The DNA for the CDR3 is TGTGCCAGCAGCTTAGACAGGGGTGGCTATGGCTACACCTTC.

The chain combines TRBV27 with TRBJ2-7; the D gene is possibly TRBD2 (6 bases). This CDR3 contains 14 residues. CDR1 and CDR2 (germline): MNHEY, SMNVEV (reference sequence). V was trimmed by 6 bases and J by 2 bases, leaving 14 bases between them. This CDR3 is CASSLGTAPYEQYF. The DNA for the CDR3 is TGTGCCAGCAGCCTCGGGACTGCGCCCTACGAGCAGTACTTC.

The V call is TRBV6-5, the J call TRBJ2-1, with 9 bases that match TRBD1. Germline loops: CDR1 MNHEY, CDR2 SVGAGI. This CDR3 has 14 residues. The V segment lost 2 bases and the J segment 7 bases; nucleotides outside the gene matches: 3. In DNA, the CDR3 is TGTGCCAGCAGTTACGCCGACAGGGGGAATGAGCAGTTCTTC. Its translation is CASSYADRGNEQFF.

Here the CDR3 DNA reads TGTGCCAGCAGCTTTGACAGGGATAATTCACCCCTCCACTTT. Encoded protein: CASSFDRDNSPLHF. This sequence joins TRBV7-3 and TRBJ1-6, with 7 nucleotides matching TRBD1. The CDR3 spans 14 residues. CDR1 is SGHTA and CDR2 is FQGTGA in the germline V gene. V dropped 3 bases and J dropped 5; count of bases not matched to a gene: 1.

The V and J genes are TRBV18 and TRBJ1-1, with unresolved D. V lost 0 bases and J lost 4, with 12 bases in between. There are 15 residues in the CDR3. The germline V gene encodes CDR1 KGHSH and CDR2 LQKENI. The CDR3 DNA is TGTGCCAGCTCACCACCCGGGTCTTTACTCACTGAAGCTTTCTTT. Amino acid sequence: CASSPPGSLLTEAFF.

The rearrangement uses TRBV7-9 and TRBJ1-1; D is possibly TRBD1 (5 bases). V lost 5 bases to trimming and J lost 2 bases, with 24 bases between them. The CDR3 is 18 residues long. Germline-derived CDR1 and CDR2 are SEHNR and FQNEAQ (reference sequence). The CDR3, as DNA: TGTGCCAGCAGCCCCCGGCAGGGTGTCTCAGGGCCTAACACTGAAGCTTTCTTT. It specifies CASSPRQGVSGPNTEAFF.

This clone was seen a single time. Other DNA sequences in the same sample also yield this CDR3. The chain couples TRBV19 to TRBJ1-1; TRBD1 agrees at 8 bases. Germline values: CDR1 LNHDA, CDR2 SQIVND (reference sequence). The CDR3 consists of 15 residues. J lost 0 bases, V lost 3 bases, and 3 bases had no gene match. CDR3 region: CASSIRQGMNTEAFF. DNA for the CDR3: TGTGCCAGTAGTATCCGACAGGGGATGAACACTGAAGCTTTCTTT.

This chain uses TRBV30 with TRBJ2-1, with a tentative D call TRBD1 (6 bases). The CDR3 loop spans 13 amino acids. CDR1 and CDR2 from the germline V gene are GTSNPN and SVGIG (reference sequence). Trimming pared 0 bases from V and 13 bases from J, leaving 16 bases between. CDR3 residues: CAWSVSGAINQFF. The DNA of the CDR3 is TGTGCCTGGAGTGTGTCAGGGGCGATAAATCAGTTCTTC.

The chain couples TRBV30 to TRBJ1-6, with D unclear. Per germline, CDR1 GTSNPN and CDR2 SVGIG (reference sequence). The CDR3 runs to 15 residues. Trimming took off 1 base at V and 10 bases at J, with 17 bases between the two ends. The CDR3 reads CAWSDWTRDLSPLHF. The CDR3 coding sequence is TGTGCCTGGAGTGATTGGACCCGGGATCTCTCACCCCTCCACTTT.

The chain has TRBV21-1 and TRBJ1-5. TRBV21-1 is deemed a pseudogene. CDR3 size: 17 residues. The CDR3 loop is CATPIGGSGWDNQPQHF. The CDR3 DNA sequence: TGTGCCACTCCCATCGGAGGGTCGGGGTGGGACAATCAGCCCCAGCATTTT.

This chain joins TRBV5-1 and TRBJ1-1; the match to TRBD1 covers 10 bases. The V segment lost 3 bases and the J segment 2 bases; nucleotides outside the gene matches: 16. CDR1 is SGHRS and CDR2 is YFSETQ in the germline V gene. The CDR3 has 19 residues. The chain's CDR3 is CASSSPDNARDRGNTEAFF. The CDR3 DNA is TGCGCCAGCAGCTCCCCCGATAACGCCCGGGACAGGGGTAACACTGAAGCTTTCTTT.

This clone has only one observation. The chain joins TRBV10-1 to TRBJ1-6; the match to TRBD1 covers 7 bases. CDR3 length equals 15 residues. V was clipped by 0 bases and J by 6 bases; unmatched bases: 2. Looked up from germline, CDR1 is WNHNN and CDR2 is SYGVQD (reference sequence). The CDR3: CASSESSGGNSPLHF. The CDR3 DNA sequence: TGCGCCAGCAGTGAGTCTTCAGGGGGTAATTCACCCCTCCACTTT.

This sequence joins TRBV5-5 and TRBJ1-1; D is possibly TRBD1 (5 bases). Trimming removed 1 base at V and 2 bases at J, with 9 bases between. Germline V gene sequence: CDR1 SGHKS, CDR2 YYEKEE (reference sequence). CDR3 size: 14 residues. In DNA form, the CDR3 reads TGTGCCAGCAGCTTGCGGACACTAAACACTGAAGCTTTCTTT. Its translation is CASSLRTLNTEAFF.

The chain is built from TRBV4-1 and TRBJ2-5; 8 nucleotides line up with TRBD1. J lost 3 bases, V lost 1 base, and 7 bases had no gene match. Germline V gene lookup returns CDR1 MGHRA and CDR2 YSYEKL. This CDR3 is built from 16 residues. DNA for the CDR3: TGCGCCAGCAGCCAAGGTCAGGGGGCCGCCGAAGAGACCCAGTACTTC. Protein product: CASSQGQGAAEETQYF.

The table lists this clone with a count of one. The gene calls are TRBV10-1 and TRBJ1-6; a weak D match, TRBD1 (6 bases). Germline V lookup: CDR1 WNHNN, CDR2 SYGVQD (reference sequence). The CDR3 extends over 14 amino acids. Trimming left V 10 bases short and J 8 bases short, with 18 bases between. In DNA form, the CDR3 reads TGCGCCACCCCAGGGGACAACGGAGATTCACCCCTCCACTTT. Translating gives CATPGDNGDSPLHF.

In this sample, this clone turned up a few times. The V and J genes are TRBV7-2 and TRBJ1-3, with TRBD1 matching over 7 bases. V lost 0 bases, J lost 0 bases, and 5 bases stayed unmatched. The CDR3 consists of 17 residues. Germline V gene data show CDR1 as SGHTA and CDR2 as FQGNSA. This CDR3 reads CASSLAVRGSSGNTIYF. As DNA, the CDR3 is TGTGCCAGCAGCTTAGCGGTCAGGGGGAGCTCTGGAAACACCATATATTTT.

The chain employs TRBV5-1 and TRBJ2-7, with TRBD1 matching 8 bases. Germline V gene sequence: CDR1 SGHRS, CDR2 YFSETQ. V shed 3 bases, J shed 3 bases, and the junction held 5 bases outside the gene matches. CDR3 size: 14 residues. CDR3 DNA: TGCGCCAGCAGCTATCCGGGACAGGTCTACGAGCAGTACTTC. The encoded protein is CASSYPGQVYEQYF.

This rearrangement joins TRBV4-1 to TRBJ1-4; D call uncertain. The V and J ends lost 2 bases and 4 bases respectively, with 11 bases between them. Per the germline V gene, CDR1 is MGHRA and CDR2 is YSYEKL. The CDR3 runs 15 residues. CDR3 DNA sequence: TGCGCCAGCAGCCAATCCCAGTCGATTAATGAAAAACTGTTTTTT. It specifies CASSQSQSINEKLFF.

The V call is TRBV6-5, the J call TRBJ2-3, with D possibly TRBD2 on 6 matching bases. Germline CDR1 reads MNHEY; CDR2 reads SVGAGI. V was shortened by 5 bases and J by 6 bases, with 9 bases between the two germline ends. The CDR3 is 12 residues long. CDR3: CASSRGSDTQYF. CDR3 in DNA: TGTGCCAGCAGTCGGGGGTCCGATACGCAGTATTTT.

In its sample, this clone was seen once. V and J are TRBV2 and TRBJ2-3; the D gene is possibly TRBD1 (5 bases). The V end was cut by 2 bases, the J end by 0 bases, with 12 bases between. This CDR3 has 16 amino acids. Germline V gene data show CDR1 as SNHLY and CDR2 as FYNNEI. The CDR3 here is CASSESVQASTDTQYF. The CDR3, as DNA: TGTGCCAGCAGTGAATCGGTACAGGCTAGCACAGATACGCAGTATTTT. Full variable domain (outside the CDR3, taken from reference TRBV2 and TRBJ2-3): EPEVTQTPSHQVTQMGQEVILRCVPISNHLYFYWYRQILGQKVEFLVSFYNNEISEKSEIFDDQFSVERPDGSNFTLKIRSTKLEDSAMYFCASSESVQASTDTQYFGPGTRLTVL.